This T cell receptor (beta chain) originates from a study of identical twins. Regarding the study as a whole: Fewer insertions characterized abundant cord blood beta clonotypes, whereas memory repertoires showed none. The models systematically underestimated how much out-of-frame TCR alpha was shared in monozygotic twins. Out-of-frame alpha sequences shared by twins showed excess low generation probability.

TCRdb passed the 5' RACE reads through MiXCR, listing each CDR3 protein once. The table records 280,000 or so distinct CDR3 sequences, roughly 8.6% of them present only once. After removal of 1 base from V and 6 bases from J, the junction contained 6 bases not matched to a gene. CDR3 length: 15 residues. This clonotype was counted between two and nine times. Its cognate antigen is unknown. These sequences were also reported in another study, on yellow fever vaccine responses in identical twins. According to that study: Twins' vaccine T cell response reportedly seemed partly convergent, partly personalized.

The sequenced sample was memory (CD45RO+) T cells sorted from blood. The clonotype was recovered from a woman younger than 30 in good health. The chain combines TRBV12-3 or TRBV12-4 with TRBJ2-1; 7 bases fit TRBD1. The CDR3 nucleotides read TGTGCCAGCAGTTTAGGAGCCAGGGGGACCAATGAGCAGTTCTTC. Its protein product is CASSLGARGTNEQFF.